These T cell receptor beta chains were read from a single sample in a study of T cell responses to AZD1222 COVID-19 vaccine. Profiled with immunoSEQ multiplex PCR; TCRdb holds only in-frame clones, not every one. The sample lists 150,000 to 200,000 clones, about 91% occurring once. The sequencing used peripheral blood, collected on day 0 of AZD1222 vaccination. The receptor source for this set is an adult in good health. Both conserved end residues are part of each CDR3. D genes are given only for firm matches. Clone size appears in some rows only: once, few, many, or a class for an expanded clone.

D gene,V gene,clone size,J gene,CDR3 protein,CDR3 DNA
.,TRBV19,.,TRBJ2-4,CASGGPKNIQYF,TGTGCCAGTGGTGGCCCCAAAAACATTCAGTACTTC
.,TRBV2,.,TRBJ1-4,CASSERGSSNEKLFF,TGTGCCAGCAGTGAACGGGGTTCCTCTAATGAAAAACTGTTTTTT
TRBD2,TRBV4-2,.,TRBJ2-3,CASSQASGGHTDTQYF,TGTGCCAGCAGCCAGGCCAGCGGGGGGCACACAGATACGCAGTATTTT
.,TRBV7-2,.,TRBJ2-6,CASSHRASGANVLTF,TGTGCCAGCAGCCACAGGGCATCCGGGGCCAACGTCCTGACTTTC
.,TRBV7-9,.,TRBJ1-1,CASSQPLTTFTEAFF,TGTGCCAGCAGCCAACCATTAACGACGTTCACTGAAGCTTTCTTT
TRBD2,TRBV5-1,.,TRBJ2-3,CASRGTTGTGGTQYF,TGCGCCAGCAGGGGCACAACCGGGACGGGGGGTACGCAGTATTTT
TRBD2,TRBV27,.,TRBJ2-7,CASSLLAGALEQYF,TGTGCCAGCAGTTTATTGGCGGGAGCCCTCGAGCAGTACTTC
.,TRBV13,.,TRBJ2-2,CASSLGGNTGELFF,TGTGCCAGCAGCTTAGGCGGGAACACCGGGGAGCTGTTTTTT
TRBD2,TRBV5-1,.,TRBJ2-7,CASSFGLAGYEQYF,TGCGCCAGCAGCTTTGGACTAGCGGGCTACGAGCAGTACTTC
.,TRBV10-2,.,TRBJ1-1,CASSGQAWTEAFF,TGCGCCAGCAGTGGACAGGCCTGGACTGAAGCTTTCTTT
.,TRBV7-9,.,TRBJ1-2,CASSLTRPLYGYTF,TGTGCCAGCAGCTTGACTCGTCCTCTCTATGGCTACACCTTC
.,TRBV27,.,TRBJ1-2,CASSFLSDSGYGYTF,TGTGCCAGCAGTTTTCTTTCGGATTCTGGCTATGGCTACACCTTC
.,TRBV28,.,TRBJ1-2,CASSLWGSGAYNYGYTF,TGTGCCAGCAGTTTATGGGGGAGCGGGGCATATAACTATGGCTACACCTTC
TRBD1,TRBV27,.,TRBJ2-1,CASSLSGRPGGRNEQFF,TGTGCCAGCAGTTTATCCGGGAGACCAGGGGGCCGGAATGAGCAGTTCTTC
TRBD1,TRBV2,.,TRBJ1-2,CASSEIGQGVSLYGYTF,TGTGCCAGCAGTGAAATCGGACAGGGGGTGTCCCTATACGGCTACACCTTC
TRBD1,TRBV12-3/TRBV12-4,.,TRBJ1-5,CASSSTGRQPQHF,TGTGCCAGCAGTTCGACAGGGCGCCAGCCCCAGCATTTT
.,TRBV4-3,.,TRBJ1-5,CASSQGTVGGPQHF,TGCGCCAGCAGCCAAGGGACGGTCGGGGGGCCCCAGCATTTT
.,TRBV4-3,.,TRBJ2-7,CASSQKVAYEQYF,TGCGCCAGCAGCCAAAAAGTGGCCTACGAGCAGTACTTC
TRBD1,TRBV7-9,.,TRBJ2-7,CASSRQDRPKNEQYF,TGTGCCAGCAGCCGCCAGGACAGGCCCAAAAACGAGCAGTACTTC
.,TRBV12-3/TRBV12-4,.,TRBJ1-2,CASRAGKGYTF,TGTGCCAGCCGGGCAGGGAAAGGCTACACCTTC
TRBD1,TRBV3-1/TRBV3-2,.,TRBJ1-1,CASSQRTGGNTEAFF,TGTGCCAGCAGCCAGAGGACAGGGGGAAACACTGAAGCTTTCTTT
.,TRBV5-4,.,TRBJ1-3,CASSQQGPGNTIYF,TGTGCCAGCAGCCAACAGGGTCCTGGAAACACCATATATTTT
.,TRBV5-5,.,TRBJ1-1,CASSSQGNTEAFF,TGTGCCAGCTCGTCTCAGGGCAACACTGAAGCTTTCTTT
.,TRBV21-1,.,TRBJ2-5,CASSKGQYF,TGTGCCAGCAGCAAAGGGCAGTACTTC
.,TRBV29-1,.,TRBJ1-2,CSVMTPRDGYTF,TGCAGCGTAATGACACCTCGGGATGGCTACACCTTC
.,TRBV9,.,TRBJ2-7,CASSVEGSYEQYF,TGTGCCAGCAGCGTAGAGGGGTCCTACGAGCAGTACTTC
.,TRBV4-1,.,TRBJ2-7,CASSQDRGRYEQYF,TGCGCCAGCAGCCAAGATAGAGGCCGATACGAGCAGTACTTC
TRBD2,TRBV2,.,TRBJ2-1,CASSDEGLAGGFNNEQFF,TGTGCCAGCAGTGACGAGGGACTAGCGGGGGGGTTCAACAATGAGCAGTTCTTC
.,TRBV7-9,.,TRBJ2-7,CASSLEQTGPSSYEQYF,TGTGCCAGCAGCTTAGAGCAGACAGGCCCCAGCTCCTACGAGCAGTACTTC
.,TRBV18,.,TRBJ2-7,CASSPVGPTSSYEQYF,TGTGCCAGCTCACCCGTTGGACCTACAAGCTCCTACGAGCAGTACTTC
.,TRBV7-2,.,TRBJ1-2,CASSLDRDIRGYTF,TGTGCCAGCAGCTTAGACAGGGACATTAGGGGCTACACCTTC
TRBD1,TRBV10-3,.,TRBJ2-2,CAITDRGTGHGELFF,TGTGCCATCACCGATCGTGGGACAGGGCACGGGGAGCTGTTTTTT
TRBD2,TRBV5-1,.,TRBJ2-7,CASSPLPMASGAPDEQYF,TGCGCCAGCAGCCCACTACCGATGGCTAGCGGGGCCCCCGACGAGCAGTACTTC
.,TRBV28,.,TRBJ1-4,CASMASTNEKLFF,TGTGCCAGCATGGCATCAACTAATGAAAAACTGTTTTTT
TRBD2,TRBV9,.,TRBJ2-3,CASSLGLAGGTDTQYF,TGTGCCAGCAGCCTCGGACTAGCGGGGGGCACAGATACGCAGTATTTT
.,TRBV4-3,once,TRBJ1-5,CASSQEVGGGNQPQHF,TGCGCCAGCAGCCAAGAAGTAGGGGGTGGCAATCAGCCCCAGCATTTT
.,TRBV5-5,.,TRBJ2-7,CASSSLASEQYF,TGTGCCAGCAGCTCACTAGCCAGCGAGCAGTACTTC
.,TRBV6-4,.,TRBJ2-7,CARAYEQYF,TGTGCCAGAGCCTACGAGCAGTACTTC
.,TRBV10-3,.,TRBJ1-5,CAIRGQGLEPQHF,TGTGCCATCAGAGGGCAGGGGTTGGAGCCCCAGCATTTT
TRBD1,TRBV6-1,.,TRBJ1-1,CASSDPDRVITEAFF,TGTGCCAGCAGTGACCCCGACAGGGTAATCACTGAAGCTTTCTTT
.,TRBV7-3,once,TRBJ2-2,CASSLQGSNTGELFF,TGTGCCAGCAGCCTACAGGGCTCGAACACCGGGGAGCTGTTTTTT
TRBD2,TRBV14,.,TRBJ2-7,CASSQDRASGKYEQYF,TGTGCCAGCAGCCAAGATCGGGCTAGCGGGAAGTACGAGCAGTACTTC
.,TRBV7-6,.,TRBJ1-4,CASSLGGASNEKLFF,TGTGCCAGCAGCTTAGGGGGGGCTAGTAATGAAAAACTGTTTTTT
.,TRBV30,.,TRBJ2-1,CAWNQRGGDEQFF,TGTGCCTGGAACCAAAGGGGGGGGGATGAGCAGTTCTTC
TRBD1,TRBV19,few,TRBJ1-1,CASSIDRGLGTEAFF,TGTGCCAGTAGTATTGACAGGGGGCTGGGGACTGAAGCTTTCTTT
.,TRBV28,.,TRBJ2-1,CASSLGSGEQFF,TGTGCCAGCAGTTTAGGGAGCGGGGAGCAGTTCTTC
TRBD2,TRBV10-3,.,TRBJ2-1,CAISNYPKGGLDNEQFF,TGTGCCATCAGTAACTACCCCAAAGGGGGACTAGACAATGAGCAGTTCTTC
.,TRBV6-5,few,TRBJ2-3,CASSAYRGTDTQYF,TGTGCCAGCAGCGCCTACCGAGGCACAGATACGCAGTATTTT
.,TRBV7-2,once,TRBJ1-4,CASSFRGATNEKLFF,TGTGCCAGCAGCTTTAGGGGCGCAACTAATGAAAAACTGTTTTTT
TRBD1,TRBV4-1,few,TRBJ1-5,CASSPDRVTVQPQHF,TGCGCCAGCAGCCCCGACAGGGTAACGGTTCAGCCCCAGCATTTT
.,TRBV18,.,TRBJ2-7,CASSPSGQTAHEQYF,TGTGCCAGTTCACCATCTGGACAGACGGCCCACGAGCAGTACTTC
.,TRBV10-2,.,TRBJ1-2,CASSPGTLYGYTF,TGCGCCAGCAGCCCCGGGACCCTCTATGGCTACACCTTC
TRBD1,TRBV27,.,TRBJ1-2,CASSPGQGRGYTF,TGTGCCAGCAGTCCAGGACAGGGGAGAGGCTACACCTTC
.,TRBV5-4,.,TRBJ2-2,CASSPTGLANTGELFF,TGTGCCAGCAGCCCCACGGGGCTTGCGAACACCGGGGAGCTGTTTTTT
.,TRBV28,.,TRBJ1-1,CASSLVERETEAFF,TGTGCCAGCAGTTTAGTGGAAAGGGAAACTGAAGCTTTCTTT
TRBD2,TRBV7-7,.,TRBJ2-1,CASSVDGRRNEQFF,TGTGCTAGCAGCGTAGACGGGAGGAGGAATGAGCAGTTCTTC
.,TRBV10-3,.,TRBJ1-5,CAISGEADQPQHF,TGTGCCATCAGTGGCGAGGCAGATCAGCCCCAGCATTTT
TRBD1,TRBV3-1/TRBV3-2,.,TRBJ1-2,CASSPGTGDLGDGYTF,TGTGCCAGCAGCCCCGGGACAGGGGACCTTGGGGATGGCTACACCTTC
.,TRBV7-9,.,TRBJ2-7,CASSPRQTPPSYEQYF,TGTGCCAGCAGCCCGCGACAGACCCCGCCTTCTTACGAGCAGTACTTC
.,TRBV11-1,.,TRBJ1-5,CASSLRGANQPQHF,TGTGCCAGCAGCCTTCGGGGGGCAAATCAGCCCCAGCATTTT